Sequencing of this T cell receptor beta chain was carried out in a study of blood T cells in healthy people across ages. This clonotype occurred a few times. Germline CDR1 reads SGHRS; CDR2 reads YFSETQ. The CDR3 runs 16 residues. The V end lost 0 bases, the J end lost 0 bases, and 10 bases lay between the germline ends. Together with a sample-barcoded 5' primer, a J-beta primer mix was included in a second PCR lasting about 6 to 11 cycles. TCRdb passed the 5' RACE reads through MiXCR, listing each CDR3 protein once. The data show around 1,100,000 distinct CDR3 sequences, with 35% to 40% seen just once and about 12% held by the top ten.

The sample was blood. The origin of this receptor is a man younger than 35 in good health. The chain carries TRBV5-1 and TRBJ1-5; D unclear. The CDR3: CASSLGTTNSNQPQHF. CDR3 nucleotide sequence: TGCGCCAGCAGCTTGGGTACAACAAATAGCAATCAGCCCCAGCATTTT.